The T cell receptor (beta chain) under discussion was sequenced for a study of graft-versus-host responses after intestinal transplantation. Overall study: Recipients got multivisceral, liver-intestinal, or isolated intestinal transplants. After anti-thymocyte globulin induction, recipients took tacrolimus and steroids for roughly three years.

Turning to this clone: Its specificity is not known.

Per the germline V gene, CDR1 is ENHRY and CDR2 is SYGVKD. CDR3 length: 17 residues. V lost 0 bases, J lost 3 bases, and 12 bases lay in between. Study observations and caveats: Recipient bone marrow held GvH clones, some seen earlier in ileum or blood. Graft-donor T cell macrochimerism coincided with high graft-versus-host to host-versus-graft clonal ratios in allografts.

The repertoire was sequenced with immunoSEQ multiplex PCR; TCRdb's copy has only in-frame clones and lacks some. The sample gives some 140,000 clones, nearly 95% of which show up once; 0.19% is in the top ten. This chain uses TRBV10-3 with TRBJ2-6, with unresolved D. The sequences come from unstimulated CD4+ T cells sorted from spleen or lymph node cells, collected before intestinal transplant. The source of this sequence is a human donor who received an intestinal transplant. In nucleotides, the CDR3 is TGTGCCATCAGTGAGTCCCCAATCCCGGGTGGGGCCAACGTCCTGACTTTC. It translates to CAISESPIPGGANVLTF.